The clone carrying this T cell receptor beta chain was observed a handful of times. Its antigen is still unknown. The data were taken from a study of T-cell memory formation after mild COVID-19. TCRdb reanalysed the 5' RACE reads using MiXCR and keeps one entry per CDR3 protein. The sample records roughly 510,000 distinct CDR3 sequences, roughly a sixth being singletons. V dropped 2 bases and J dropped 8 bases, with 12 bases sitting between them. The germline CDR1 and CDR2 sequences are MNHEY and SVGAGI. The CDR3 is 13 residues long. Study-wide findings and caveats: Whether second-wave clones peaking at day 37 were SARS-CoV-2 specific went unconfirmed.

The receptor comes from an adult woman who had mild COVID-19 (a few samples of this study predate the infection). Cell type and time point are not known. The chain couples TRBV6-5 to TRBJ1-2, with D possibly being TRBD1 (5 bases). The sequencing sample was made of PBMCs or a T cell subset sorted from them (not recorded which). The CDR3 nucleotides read TGTGCCAGCAGTTACCGGACAAGAAGGGGCTACACCTTC. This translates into CASSYRTRRGYTF.